The 31 T cell receptor beta chains reported below all come from one sample, sequenced in a study of T cells after yellow fever vaccination. MiXCR, applied by TCRdb to the 5' RACE reads, yields one record per CDR3 protein. This repertoire shows about 75,000 distinct CDR3 sequences, around 7.7% found once; its top ten account for approximately 28%. This material consisted of CD8+ T cells sorted from PBMCs, taken more than 8 days after the first yellow fever vaccination. The receptors come from a man between 18 and 35 years old who received the YFV17D yellow fever vaccine.

Many counts were recorded for this clonotype. This chain connects TRBV12-3 or TRBV12-4 to TRBJ1-5; a possible D gene is TRBD1 (6 bases). V was clipped by 6 bases and J by 5 bases, with 11 bases between them. This CDR3 is 13 amino acids long. For the CDR3, the DNA is TGTGCCAGCAGCCCACAGGGATATCAGCCCCAGCATTTT. Residues: CASSPQGYQPQHF.

Turning to this clonotype: This may be a read error: a much more frequent sequence differs by one nucleotide. The J gene is TRBJ2-5, the V gene TRBV7-7; 11 positions match TRBD2. Germline values: CDR1 SSHAT, CDR2 FNYEAQ (reference sequence). This CDR3 is built from 17 residues. The CDR3 DNA sequence: TGTGTCAGCAGCTTAGATAGCGGGGGGGCCCTAACGGAGACCCAGTACTTC. It is translated as CVSSLDSGGALTETQYF.

The table lists this clonotype with a few counts. This rearrangement joins TRBV12-3 or TRBV12-4 to TRBJ2-1, with TRBD1 matching over 7 bases. Trimming cost V 6 bases and J 0 bases; bases outside gene matches: 8. The CDR3 is 16 amino acids. CDR3 bases: TGTGCCAGCAGGCCGAGACAGGGACGCTCCTACAATGAGCAGTTCTTC. Encoded protein: CASRPRQGRSYNEQFF.

This clonotype appeared many times. A junction end diverges from the germline sequence, so it may reflect a read error. CDR3 sequence reads: CASSQVGVPNPEAFF. The CDR3 nucleotides are TGCGCCAGCAGCCAAGTCGGGGTTCCGAACCCTGAAGCTTTCTTT. This chain links TRBV4-3 with TRBJ1-1; D gene unclear. This CDR3 comprises 15 residues. Per the germline V gene, CDR1 is LGHNA and CDR2 is YSLEER.

This clonotype was counted at least ten times. The gene calls are TRBV7-9 and TRBJ2-7, with 8 bases that match TRBD1. With 5 bases clipped from V and 2 bases from J, the junction kept 5 bases outside the gene matches. This CDR3 has 14 amino acids. Per germline, CDR1 SEHNR and CDR2 FQNEAQ (reference sequence). CDR3 protein: CASSRTGPTYEQYF. CDR3 coding DNA: TGTGCCAGCAGCCGGACAGGGCCTACCTACGAGCAGTACTTC.

This clonotype was found a few times. The chain employs TRBV7-6 and TRBJ1-2, with 7 bases identical to TRBD1. V gave up 5 bases and J gave up 7 bases; unmatched junction bases: 16. The germline gives CDR1 SGHVS, CDR2 FNYEAQ. The CDR3 sequence is 16 residues long. The DNA for the CDR3 is TGTGCCAGCAGCCCGAAAGTGGGACAGAGGCTTAGTGGCTACACCTTC. This translates into CASSPKVGQRLSGYTF.

This clonotype was counted many times. The chain couples TRBV7-9 to TRBJ1-2; D not certain. The CDR3 contains 14 residues. Germline V gives CDR1 SEHNR, CDR2 FQNEAQ (reference sequence). The V end was cut by 5 bases, the J end by 4 bases, with 14 bases between. In DNA form, the CDR3 reads TGTGCCAGCAGCCGTCGGGCAGCCACCTATGGCTACACCTTC. The encoded protein is CASSRRAATYGYTF.

This clonotype was seen ten or more times. This chain links TRBV4-2 with TRBJ2-5; D not resolved. V gave up 4 bases and J gave up 0 bases, with 9 bases separating them. CDR1 and CDR2 (germline): LGHNA, YNFKEQ. The CDR3 runs to 14 residues. CDR3 residues: CASSPLGYQETQYF. CDR3 DNA sequence: TGTGCCAGCAGCCCCCTAGGGTACCAAGAGACCCAGTACTTC.

The chain carries TRBV19 and TRBJ2-3; TRBD1 matches at 10 bases. This CDR3 has 14 amino acids. Germline trimming cut 4 bases from V and 7 bases from J; bases unmatched to any gene: 5. From germline, CDR1 is LNHDA and CDR2 SQIVND (reference sequence). The CDR3 protein is CASSSGTGVHTQYF. The CDR3 DNA reads as TGTGCCAGTAGTAGCGGGACAGGGGTGCATACGCAGTATTTT.

This clonotype appeared many times. The chain carries TRBV20-1 and TRBJ2-3; D might be TRBD1 (6 bases). The ends were cut back, 8 bases at V and 7 bases at J, with 19 bases in the middle. The CDR3 spans 13 residues. Germline V gene lookup returns CDR1 DFQATT and CDR2 SNEGSKA (reference sequence). The CDR3 loop reads CSPRDKTDYTQYF. The CDR3 DNA reads TGCAGTCCCCGGGACAAAACTGACTATACGCAGTATTTT.

This clonotype was counted ten times or more. The V call is TRBV9, the J call TRBJ1-6; tentative D call: TRBD1 (5 bases). The CDR3 is made up of 15 amino acids. CDR1 SGDLS and CDR2 YYNGEE come from the germline V gene. V shed 0 bases and J shed 7 bases, with 11 bases lying between them. CDR3 sequence reads: CASSVGGGRNSPLHF. CDR3 bases: TGTGCCAGCAGCGTAGGTGGGGGTCGCAATTCACCCCTCCACTTT.

This clonotype was detected only a few times. This chain connects TRBV29-1 to TRBJ2-7; 9 positions match TRBD1. The CDR3 spans 12 residues. V trimming: 6 bases; J trimming: 3 bases; junction bases outside the gene matches: 3. Germline V gene data show CDR1 as SQVTM and CDR2 as ANQGSEA. The CDR3 loop reads CSVRGQGYEQYF. The CDR3 DNA follows: TGCAGCGTACGGGGACAGGGCTACGAGCAGTACTTC.

This clonotype was detected many times. The chain uses TRBV3-1 and TRBJ1-1, with D hard to call. The germline V and J ends were trimmed by 1 base and 5 bases, with 11 bases remaining between them. Germline CDR1 reads LGHDT; CDR2 reads YNNKEL (reference sequence). The CDR3 contains 14 residues. CDR3 region: CASSQGSLRTEAFF. In DNA form, the CDR3 reads TGTGCCAGCAGCCAAGGGAGTCTGCGGACTGAAGCTTTCTTT.

There are many counts of this clonotype. The V call is TRBV7-9, the J call TRBJ2-1; 13 bases line up with TRBD2. The CDR3 is 17 residues long. J was trimmed by 8 bases and V by 6 bases; bases with no gene match: 13. CDR1 is SEHNR and CDR2 is FQNEAQ in the germline V gene (reference sequence). CDR3 sequence reads: CASSLPPGLAGFDEQFF. CDR3 nucleotides: TGTGCCAGCAGTTTGCCCCCGGGACTAGCGGGGTTCGATGAGCAGTTCTTC.

At least ten counts were recorded for this clonotype. This rearrangement joins TRBV29-1 to TRBJ1-5; D is ambiguous. Germline CDR1 reads SQVTM; CDR2 reads ANQGSEA. V lost 6 bases and J lost 4, with 10 bases in between. CDR3 size: 12 residues. The CDR3 sequence: CSVVLGNQPQHF. The CDR3 DNA is TGCAGCGTCGTACTGGGAAATCAGCCCCAGCATTTT. Looking up the rest from reference TRBV29-1 and TRBJ1-5 gives the full variable domain: SAVISQKPSRDICQRGTSLTIQCQVDSQVTMMFWYRQQPGQSLTLIATANQGSEATYESGFVIDKFPISRPNLTFSTLTVSNMSPEDSSIYLCSVVLGNQPQHFGDGTRLSIL.

This clonotype was counted between two and nine times. The rearrangement joins TRBV11-1 to TRBJ2-3; 11 nucleotides agree with TRBD2. CDR1 is SGHAT, CDR2 FQDESV, per germline (reference sequence). The CDR3 totals 15 residues. The V segment lost 3 bases and the J segment 5 bases; nucleotides outside the gene matches: 4. The CDR3 DNA follows: TGTGCCAGCAGCTTCGTGACTAGCGGGGTAGATACGCAGTATTTT. It specifies CASSFVTSGVDTQYF.

This chain uses TRBV12-5 with TRBJ2-1; 8 positions match TRBD2. The trim removed 5 bases at V and 4 bases at J, leaving 4 bases unmatched. The CDR3 is 14 amino acids. Germline values: CDR1 LGHNT, CDR2 FRNRAP. This CDR3 is CASGRGGDYNEQFF. CDR3 nucleotide sequence: TGTGCTAGTGGTCGGGGGGGCGATTACAATGAGCAGTTCTTC.

This clonotype was counted ten times or more. V and J are TRBV12-3 or TRBV12-4 and TRBJ2-1; TRBD2 agrees at 8 bases. The V gene end was trimmed by 10 bases and the J gene end by 4 bases; junction bases not matched to a gene: 6. The CDR3 totals 13 residues. CDR3 sequence: CAILAGLYNEQFF. In DNA form, the CDR3 reads TGTGCCATCCTAGCGGGCCTGTACAATGAGCAGTTCTTC.

Concerning this clonotype itself: A read error is possible here, since a much larger clone lies one base away. J is TRBJ2-7 and V is TRBV28; D might be TRBD2 (6 bases). Germline assignment: CDR1 MDHEN and CDR2 SYDVKM. Trimming removed 6 bases from V and 2 bases from J, with 14 bases in between. This CDR3 contains 14 residues. The CDR3 DNA is TGTGCCAGCAGCCAGCCGGGCGGGGCCTACGAGCAGTACGTC. It encodes CASSQPGGAYEQYV.

J is TRBJ1-1 and V is TRBV10-3; a possible D gene is TRBD1 (5 bases). Between the trimmed V and J ends, which lost 8 bases and 3 bases, there was a span of 16 bases. The CDR3 covers 14 residues. Germline CDR1 and CDR2: ENHRY and SYGVKD. CDR3 DNA: TGTGCCATCGGGCAGGGTATCGAGGACACTGAAGCTTTCTTT. Encoded protein: CAIGQGIEDTEAFF.

This clonotype turned up a few times. CDR3 region: CASQRGPQVQPQHF. For the CDR3, the DNA is TGCGCCAGCCAAAGGGGACCCCAGGTCCAGCCCCAGCATTTT. The rearrangement joins TRBV5-1 to TRBJ1-5; maybe TRBD1 (5 bases). The germline V gene encodes CDR1 SGHRS and CDR2 YFSETQ. The CDR3 has 14 residues. V was trimmed by 7 bases and J by 7 bases, leaving 18 bases between them. The variable domain in full, with the rest retrieved from reference TRBV5-1 and TRBJ1-5, is KAGVTQTPRYLIKTRGQQVTLSCSPISGHRSVSWYQQTPGQGLQFLFEYFSETQRNKGNFPGRFSGRQFSNSRSEMNVSTLELGDSALYLCASQRGPQVQPQHFGDGTRLSIL.

This clonotype was seen repeatedly, ten times or more. The rearrangement joins TRBV29-1 to TRBJ2-1; D gene ambiguous. This CDR3 contains 14 residues. Germline loops: CDR1 SQVTM, CDR2 ANQGSEA. The V gene lost 1 base and the J gene lost 5 bases, with 12 bases spanning the gap. The CDR3 sequence: CSVEGQNSNNEQFF. CDR3 nucleotides: TGCAGCGTTGAAGGGCAGAATAGTAACAATGAGCAGTTCTTC.

This clonotype appeared many times. The chain is built from TRBV11-2 and TRBJ1-6; 7 nucleotides match TRBD1. V was clipped by 5 bases and J by 9 bases; unmatched bases: 7. CDR3 length: 14 amino acids. From germline, CDR1 is SGHAT and CDR2 FQNNGV. CDR3 nucleotides: TGTGCCAGCAGCGGAAGACAGGGTAGTTCACCCCTCCACTTT. It encodes CASSGRQGSSPLHF.

This clonotype was recorded at least ten times. CDR3 sequence reads: CASSHRDLLYNEQFF. DNA of the CDR3: TGTGCCAGCAGTCACCGGGACCTACTTTACAATGAGCAGTTCTTC. V gene TRBV27 combines with J gene TRBJ2-1, with D perhaps matching TRBD1 or TRBD2 (5 bases each). The V gene lost 5 bases and the J gene lost 4 bases, with 15 bases spanning the gap. The CDR3 length is 15 residues. Per germline, CDR1 MNHEY and CDR2 SMNVEV (reference sequence).

This clonotype has more than one count but fewer than ten. This chain uses TRBV6-5 with TRBJ2-1, with 7 nucleotides matching TRBD2. The V gene end was trimmed by 2 bases and the J gene end by 4 bases; junction bases not matched to a gene: 2. CDR1 and CDR2 (germline): MNHEY, SVGAGI. There are 14 residues in the CDR3. The chain's CDR3 is CASSYGGGYNEQFF. In DNA, the CDR3 is TGTGCCAGCAGTTACGGGGGGGGGTACAATGAGCAGTTCTTC.

This clonotype was seen repeatedly, ten times or more. This chain uses TRBV7-6 with TRBJ2-2, with no clear D. V lost 3 bases to trimming and J lost 4 bases, with 3 bases between them. CDR3 length: 12 amino acids. In germline, CDR1 is SGHVS, CDR2 FNYEAQ. As DNA, the CDR3 is TGTGCCAGCAGCTTGAGCACCGGGGAGCTGTTTTTT. Translating gives CASSLSTGELFF. The full variable domain, its missing parts supplied by reference TRBV7-6 and TRBJ2-2, is GAGVSQSPRYKVTKRGQDVALRCDPISGHVSLYWYRQALGQGPEFLTYFNYEAQQDKSGLPNDRFSAERPEGSISTLTIQRTEQRDSAMYRCASSLSTGELFFGEGSRLTVL.

The chain is built from TRBV7-9 and TRBJ2-2; 9 bases are a match to TRBD1. This CDR3 region has 15 residues. Trimming took 7 bases from V and 4 from J; bases not matched to a gene: 7. Germline V gives CDR1 SEHNR, CDR2 FQNEAQ (reference sequence). CDR3 in DNA: TGTGCCAGCACCGGGACAGGGAGGACCACCGGGGAGCTGTTTTTT. Its translation is CASTGTGRTTGELFF.

The chain combines TRBV3-1 with TRBJ1-5; D gene ambiguous. The V gene lost 11 bases and the J gene lost 1 base, with 18 bases spanning the gap. Germline CDR1 reads LGHDT; CDR2 reads YNNKEL (reference sequence). This CDR3 has 15 amino acids. Written as DNA, the CDR3 is TGTGCCTGCTGCCATGGCAGTACAAGCAATCAGCCCCAGCATTTT. It is translated as CACCHGSTSNQPQHF.

This clonotype has a count of ten or more. The chain couples TRBV6-1 to TRBJ2-3, with D hard to call. CDR3 length: 13 residues. V was clipped by 3 bases and J by 2 bases, with 6 bases between them. Germline CDR1 reads MNHNS; CDR2 reads SASEGT. CDR3 region: CASSDGITDTQYF. Written as DNA, the CDR3 is TGTGCCAGCAGTGACGGCATCACAGATACGCAGTATTTT.

This clonotype was recorded at least ten times. This chain joins TRBV7-3 and TRBJ2-3; 8 nucleotides match TRBD2. The V segment lost 5 bases and the J segment 11 bases; nucleotides outside the gene matches: 15. CDR3 size: 15 residues. The germline CDR1 and CDR2 sequences are SGHTA and FQGTGA. For the CDR3, the DNA is TGTGCCAGCAGCCCCGGGGGGGGCGAAACGGGGAAGCAGTATTTT. Amino acid sequence: CASSPGGGETGKQYF.

This clonotype was seen many times. This rearrangement joins TRBV9 to TRBJ2-5; D is perhaps TRBD2 (7 bases). This CDR3 is 14 amino acids long. V was trimmed by 3 bases and J by 1 base, leaving 10 bases between them. Germline V gives CDR1 SGDLS, CDR2 YYNGEE. CDR3 bases: TGTGCCAGCAGCGAGGGGGGGACCCAAGAGACCCAGTACTTC. This gives the protein CASSEGGTQETQYF.